These T cell receptor beta chains were read from a single sample in a study of identical twins. Each CDR3 protein is one row after TCRdb ran MiXCR on the 5' RACE reads. The table lists 500,000 or so distinct CDR3 sequences, 14% of them singletons. The same sample was also used in a study of yellow fever vaccine responses in identical twins.

Sequencing was performed on CD4+ T cells sorted from blood. The receptors stem from a woman aged 18-30 years in good health. Each CDR3 is given without its conserved first and last residue. Each record gives: D gene, V gene, clone size, CDR3 protein. A D gene is named only where the DNA matches it firmly. Clone size is given for some rows only: seen once, a few or many times, or a class if the clone is expanded.

D: TRBD1
V: TRBV3-1
size: -
CDR3: ASSQDRGTGAPRTGELF

D: -
V: TRBV7-2
size: many
CDR3: ASSPKGAGGFHEQF

D: -
V: TRBV12-3/TRBV12-4
size: -
CDR3: ASSPTGGAYEQY

D: TRBD1
V: TRBV30
size: few
CDR3: AWTGQGPREQF

D: TRBD1
V: TRBV5-1
size: few
CDR3: ASSPLGTASTEAF

D: -
V: TRBV6-2/TRBV6-3
size: -
CDR3: ASSYGTSWGEQF

D: TRBD2
V: TRBV3-1
size: few
CDR3: ASRKAGALYEQY

D: TRBD1
V: TRBV12-3/TRBV12-4
size: -
CDR3: ASTGTEYHGYT

D: TRBD1
V: TRBV10-3
size: many
CDR3: AIRLRDRETEAF

D: -
V: TRBV20-1
size: few
CDR3: SADRDSALYEQY

D: -
V: TRBV3-1
size: -
CDR3: ASSPSTWREETQY

D: -
V: TRBV28
size: few
CDR3: ASSLPGGLSGQPQH

D: TRBD2
V: TRBV12-3/TRBV12-4
size: few
CDR3: ARGVQAAGGANVLT

D: -
V: TRBV6-2/TRBV6-3
size: -
CDR3: ASGRLETQY